The next 5 T cell receptor beta chains were all read from a single sample in a study of blood T cell repertoires in COVID-19. Measured with immunoSEQ multiplex PCR; TCRdb has only the in-frame clones, and not every one. The sample has tens of thousands of clones; 85% to 90% are singletons. Specimen: peripheral blood. These receptors were obtained from a man at least 80 years old with acute or convalescent COVID-19.

In this sample, this clone turned up once. The chain carries TRBV2 and TRBJ2-5; D might be TRBD2 (5 bases). The CDR3 length is 12 residues. V gave up 6 bases and J gave up 7 bases, with 12 bases separating them. Per the germline V gene, CDR1 is SNHLY and CDR2 is FYNNEI. CDR3: CASSVSGGTQYF. The CDR3 region has the DNA TGTGCCAGCAGCGTCTCCGGAGGGACCCAGTACTTC.

This clone has more than one count but fewer than ten. The rearrangement links TRBV5-4 to TRBJ2-7; 8 bases map to TRBD1. This CDR3 has 15 residues. V lost 5 bases and J lost 2; bases outside the gene matches: 9. Germline CDR1 is SGHNT and CDR2 is YYREEE (reference sequence). CDR3 sequence: CASSYGQGWAYEQYF. The CDR3, as DNA: TGTGCCAGCAGTTACGGACAGGGCTGGGCCTACGAGCAGTACTTC.

CDR3 residues: CASSNNPGGKGTEAFF. The CDR3 coding sequence is TGCGCCAGCAGCAACAACCCGGGGGGGAAGGGCACTGAAGCTTTCTTT. The chain is built from TRBV5-1 and TRBJ1-1; the D gene is possibly TRBD1 (5 bases). Trimming stripped 4 bases from V and 4 bases from J, with 20 bases between. The CDR3 runs 16 residues. Germline CDR1 is SGHRS and CDR2 is YFSETQ.

The rearrangement uses TRBV23-1 and TRBJ2-1; 8 bases match TRBD1. TRBV23-1 is given ORF status, its function remaining uncertain. The CDR3 totals 19 residues. V trimming: 6 bases; J trimming: 8 bases; junction bases outside the gene matches: 24. CDR3 residues: CASSYGGRLRQGTLDEQFF. The CDR3, as DNA: TGCGCCAGCAGCTATGGGGGGAGATTGAGACAGGGGACATTGGATGAGCAGTTCTTC.

The J gene is TRBJ2-3, the V gene TRBV7-9, with D possibly being TRBD1 (6 bases). The CDR3 is 16 residues long. The V gene's germline CDR1 is SEHNR and CDR2 FQNEAQ (reference sequence). V was trimmed by 0 bases and J by 0 bases, leaving 10 bases between them. CDR3 nucleotide sequence: TGTGCCAGCAGCTTAGCGGGACACCCTAGCACAGATACGCAGTATTTT. Its protein is CASSLAGHPSTDTQYF.